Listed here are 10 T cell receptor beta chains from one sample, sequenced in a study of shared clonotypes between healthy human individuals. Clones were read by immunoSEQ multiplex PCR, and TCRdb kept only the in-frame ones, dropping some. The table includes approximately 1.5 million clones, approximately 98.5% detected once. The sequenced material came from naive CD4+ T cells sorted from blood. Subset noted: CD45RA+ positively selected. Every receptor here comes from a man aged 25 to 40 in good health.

The CDR3 reads CASSKDYYTGELFF. Here the CDR3 DNA reads TGTGCCAGCAGTAAGGACTACTACACCGGGGAGCTGTTTTTT. The gene calls are TRBV25-1 and TRBJ2-2; weak D call: TRBD2 (6 bases). CDR1 is MGHDK, CDR2 SYGVNS, per germline. The V end lost 5 bases, the J end lost 3 bases, and 10 bases lay between the germline ends. This CDR3 has 14 amino acids.

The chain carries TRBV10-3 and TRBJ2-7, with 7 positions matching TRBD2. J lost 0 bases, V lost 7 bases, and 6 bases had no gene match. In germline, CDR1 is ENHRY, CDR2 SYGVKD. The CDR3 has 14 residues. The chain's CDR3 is CAITAGVSSYEQYF. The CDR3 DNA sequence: TGTGCCATCACGGCGGGGGTGAGCTCCTACGAGCAGTACTTC.

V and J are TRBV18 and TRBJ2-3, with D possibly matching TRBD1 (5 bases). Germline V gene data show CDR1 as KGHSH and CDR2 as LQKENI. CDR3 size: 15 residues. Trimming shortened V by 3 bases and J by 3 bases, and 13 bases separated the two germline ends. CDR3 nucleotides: TGTGCCAGCTCACCTATGGGGCAGGGTACAGATACGCAGTATTTT. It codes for CASSPMGQGTDTQYF.

The CDR3 spells CASSSPGTGSYEQYF. The DNA of the CDR3 is TGTGCCAGCAGCTCTCCCGGGACAGGGTCCTACGAGCAGTACTTC. The V and J genes are TRBV5-8 and TRBJ2-7; 9 bases match TRBD1. Germline V gene lookup returns CDR1 SGHTS and CDR2 YDEGEE. V trimming: 3 bases; J trimming: 1 base; junction bases outside the gene matches: 5. This CDR3 is built from 15 residues.

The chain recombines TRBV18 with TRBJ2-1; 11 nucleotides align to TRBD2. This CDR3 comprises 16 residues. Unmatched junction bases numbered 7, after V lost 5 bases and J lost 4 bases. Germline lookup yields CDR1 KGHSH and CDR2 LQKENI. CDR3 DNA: TGTGCCAGCTCATCACTGGGACTAGCGGAATACAATGAGCAGTTCTTC. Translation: CASSSLGLAEYNEQFF.

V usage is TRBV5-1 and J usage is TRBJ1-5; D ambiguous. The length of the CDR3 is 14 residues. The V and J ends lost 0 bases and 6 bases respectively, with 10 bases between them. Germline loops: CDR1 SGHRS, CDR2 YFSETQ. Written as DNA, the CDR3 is TGCGCCAGCAGCTTGGCCCCGGAGGGTCAGCCCCAGCATTTT. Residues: CASSLAPEGQPQHF.

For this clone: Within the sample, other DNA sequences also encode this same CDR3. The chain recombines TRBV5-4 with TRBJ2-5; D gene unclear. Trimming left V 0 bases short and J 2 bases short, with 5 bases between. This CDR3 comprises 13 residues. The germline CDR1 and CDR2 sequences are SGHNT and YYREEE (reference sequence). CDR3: CASSLDSQETQYF. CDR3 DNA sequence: TGTGCCAGCAGCTTGGACTCTCAAGAGACCCAGTACTTC.

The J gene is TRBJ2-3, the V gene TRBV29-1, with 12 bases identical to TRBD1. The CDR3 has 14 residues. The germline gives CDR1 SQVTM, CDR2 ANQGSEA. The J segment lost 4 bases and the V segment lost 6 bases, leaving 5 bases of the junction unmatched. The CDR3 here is CSVRGQGAPDTQYF. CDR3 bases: TGCAGCGTACGGGGACAGGGGGCCCCAGATACGCAGTATTTT.

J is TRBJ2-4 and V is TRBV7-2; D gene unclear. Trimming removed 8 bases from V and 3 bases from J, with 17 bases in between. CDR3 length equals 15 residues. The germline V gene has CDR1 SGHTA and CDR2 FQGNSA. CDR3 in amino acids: CASARLIVGKNIQYF. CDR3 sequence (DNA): TGTGCCAGCGCCCGGCTAATAGTAGGCAAAAACATTCAGTACTTC.

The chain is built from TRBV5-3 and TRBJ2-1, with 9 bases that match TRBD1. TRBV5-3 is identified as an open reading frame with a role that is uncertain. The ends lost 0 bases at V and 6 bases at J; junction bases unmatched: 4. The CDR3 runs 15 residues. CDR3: CARSLVGQGRNEQFF. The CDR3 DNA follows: TGTGCCAGAAGCTTGGTGGGACAGGGCCGCAATGAGCAGTTCTTC.